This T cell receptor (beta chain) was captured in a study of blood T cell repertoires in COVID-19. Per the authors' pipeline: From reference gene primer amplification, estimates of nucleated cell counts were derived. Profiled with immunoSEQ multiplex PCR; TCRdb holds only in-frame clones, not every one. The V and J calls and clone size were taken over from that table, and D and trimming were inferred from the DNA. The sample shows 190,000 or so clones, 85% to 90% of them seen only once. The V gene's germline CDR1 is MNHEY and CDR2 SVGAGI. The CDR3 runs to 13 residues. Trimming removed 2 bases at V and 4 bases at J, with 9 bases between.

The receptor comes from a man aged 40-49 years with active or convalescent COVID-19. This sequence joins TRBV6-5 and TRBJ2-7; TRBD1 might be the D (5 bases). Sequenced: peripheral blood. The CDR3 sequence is CASSYNRQYEQYF. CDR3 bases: TGTGCCAGCAGTTACAATCGACAGTACGAGCAGTACTTC.